The next 27 T cell receptor beta chains were all read from a single sample in a study of response to subunit inactivated influenza vaccine listed by TCRdb under 2018. The library was produced with RT-PCR. The sequencer listed for this sample is Illumina HiSeq 2500. TCRdb handled the public reads itself, with Q25 trimming in fastp and clone calling in MiXCR, and kept productive beta chains. CDR3 protein sequences are deduplicated, and each keeps its most common genes and DNA. This sample is represented by 450,000 to 600,000 distinct CDR3 sequences; approximately 7.6% of them were singletons. The top ten clonotypes cover 10% to 15% of the sample. The specimen comprised PBMCs from blood, sampled about 24 months after vaccination. These receptors originate from a man between 50 and 75 years old who received an inactivated influenza vaccine. Donor details come from another sample of the same person, matched by shared clones.

This clonotype was counted once. The CDR3 sequence: CATSRSGTSGRAIYNEQFF. The CDR3 DNA reads TGTGCCACCAGCCGATCCGGGACTAGCGGGAGGGCCATCTACAATGAGCAGTTCTTC. The rearrangement joins TRBV15 to TRBJ2-1, with 16 bases fitting TRBD2. The V gene end was trimmed by 5 bases and the J gene end by 3 bases; junction bases not matched to a gene: 10. CDR3 length: 19 residues. Germline values: CDR1 LNHNV, CDR2 YYDKDF (reference sequence).

This clonotype occurred a few times. J is TRBJ2-3 and V is TRBV11-2, with D possibly matching TRBD1 (6 bases). Trimming shortened V by 5 bases and J by 2 bases, and 17 bases separated the two germline ends. Germline CDR1 is SGHAT and CDR2 is FQNNGV. The CDR3 is 16 amino acids. The chain's CDR3 is CASSPGQRVATDTQYF. The CDR3 nucleotides read TGTGCCAGCAGCCCCGGACAGAGGGTCGCCACAGATACGCAGTATTTT.

The V and J genes are TRBV29-1 and TRBJ1-1; 9 positions agree with TRBD1. The CDR3 has 14 amino acids. CDR1 is SQVTM, CDR2 ANQGSEA, per germline. V shed 7 bases, J shed 2 bases, and the junction held 8 bases outside the gene matches. CDR3: CSATRDRVNTEAFF. In DNA form, the CDR3 reads TGCAGCGCCACACGGGACAGGGTAAACACTGAAGCTTTCTTT.

V usage is TRBV2 and J usage is TRBJ2-5; D is tentatively TRBD1 or TRBD2 (5 bases each). Germline V gives CDR1 SNHLY, CDR2 FYNNEI. V was shortened by 9 bases and J by 2 bases, with 10 bases between the two germline ends. The CDR3 length is 12 residues. Written as DNA, the CDR3 is TGTGCCAGTCGGGGCAGACAAGAGACCCAGTACTTC. It codes for CASRGRQETQYF.

This sequence joins TRBV6-2 or TRBV6-3 and TRBJ2-5; D tentatively fits TRBD1 or TRBD2 (5 bases each). Trimming stripped 7 bases from V and 9 bases from J, with 18 bases between. The CDR3 totals 13 residues. CDR1 and CDR2 from the germline V gene are MNHEY and SVGEGT. CDR3 bases: TGTGCCAGCAAGGGGAGTGCCCTTTCGTCCCAGTACTTC. Translating gives CASKGSALSSQYF.

Only a few counts were recorded for this clonotype. The chain couples TRBV11-2 to TRBJ2-2, with D unresolved. The V gene's germline CDR1 is SGHAT and CDR2 FQNNGV. V gave up 3 bases and J gave up 7 bases, with 6 bases separating them. CDR3 size: 12 residues. In nucleotides, the CDR3 is TGTGCCAGCAGCTTCTTGGACGGGGAGCTGTTTTTT. It specifies CASSFLDGELFF.

This clonotype appeared a few times. The J gene is TRBJ1-1, the V gene TRBV10-3; no reliable D call. CDR1 is ENHRY and CDR2 is SYGVKD in the germline V gene. This CDR3 is 13 amino acids long. V dropped 8 bases and J dropped 0 bases, with 10 bases sitting between them. CDR3 loop: CAIHSPMNTEAFF. In DNA form, the CDR3 reads TGTGCCATCCATTCGCCAATGAACACTGAAGCTTTCTTT.

This clonotype was seen at least ten times. This chain joins TRBV7-9 and TRBJ2-1, with 9 positions matching TRBD2. Trimming at V came to 5 bases and at J to 0 bases, leaving 8 bases not matched to a gene. Germline V gene sequence: CDR1 SEHNR, CDR2 FQNEAQ (reference sequence). The CDR3 has 17 residues. The CDR3 reads CASSPRWRGGSYNEQFF. In DNA, the CDR3 is TGTGCCAGCAGCCCCCGTTGGCGGGGGGGCTCCTACAATGAGCAGTTCTTC.

This clonotype was counted a few times. DNA of the CDR3: TGTGCCAGCAGCACCAAAAATGAGCAGTTCTTC. Translating gives CASSTKNEQFF. The chain links TRBV7-2 to TRBJ2-1; the D is unclear. This CDR3 region has 11 residues. V was clipped by 5 bases and J by 7 bases, with 6 bases between them. Germline CDR1 is SGHTA and CDR2 is FQGNSA.

This clonotype came up a few times. The rearrangement joins TRBV29-1 to TRBJ2-3, with 7 nucleotides matching TRBD2. Germline values: CDR1 SQVTM, CDR2 ANQGSEA. The V gene end was trimmed by 3 bases and the J gene end by 2 bases; junction bases not matched to a gene: 11. This CDR3 has 16 amino acids. The CDR3 region is CSVEGLAETFTDTQYF. CDR3 in DNA: TGCAGCGTTGAGGGGCTAGCGGAGACCTTCACAGATACGCAGTATTTT.

This clonotype appeared many times. The chain combines TRBV24-1 with TRBJ2-3; the D is unclear. The V end lost 2 bases, the J end lost 11 bases, and 13 bases lay between the germline ends. The CDR3 totals 13 residues. The germline V gene encodes CDR1 KGHDR and CDR2 SFDVKD. CDR3 nucleotides: TGTGCCACCAGTGATTCCCAGAGGCGACAGCAGTATTTT. Protein sequence: CATSDSQRRQQYF.

This chain connects TRBV20-1 to TRBJ2-5; 14 bases map to TRBD2. CDR3 length: 17 amino acids. CDR1 is DFQATT and CDR2 is SNEGSKA in the germline V gene (reference sequence). J lost 5 bases, V lost 1 base, and 9 bases had no gene match. The CDR3 sequence is CSARGMGLAGEGETQYF. The DNA for the CDR3 is TGCAGTGCTAGAGGGATGGGACTAGCGGGAGAGGGTGAGACCCAGTACTTC.

This clonotype was seen ten or more times. The genes are TRBV10-3 and TRBJ2-7; D gene ambiguous. Per the germline V gene, CDR1 is ENHRY and CDR2 is SYGVKD. Between the trimmed V and J ends, which lost 6 bases and 4 bases, there was a span of 13 bases. The CDR3 sequence is 13 residues long. The DNA for the CDR3 is TGTGCCATCAGATTTCAGGAGAGGTACGAGCAGTACTTC. It is translated as CAIRFQERYEQYF.

This clonotype came up many times. The CDR3 spells CASSTGFEETQYF. In nucleotides, the CDR3 is TGTGCCAGCAGCACAGGGTTTGAAGAGACCCAGTACTTC. The chain joins TRBV7-2 to TRBJ2-5; D possibly corresponds to TRBD1 (6 bases). Per germline, CDR1 SGHTA and CDR2 FQGNSA. The CDR3 runs to 13 residues. Trimming took 5 bases from V and 3 from J, leaving 10 bases between them.

The chain carries TRBV12-3 or TRBV12-4 and TRBJ1-5, with D uncertain. The CDR3 runs 14 residues. Trimming shortened V by 3 bases and J by 3 bases, and 9 bases separated the two germline ends. As DNA, the CDR3 is TGTGCCAGCAGTTTCCCGGGGTTCAATCAGCCCCAGCATTTT. This sequence encodes CASSFPGFNQPQHF.

This clonotype was seen many times. This sequence joins TRBV5-4 and TRBJ1-4; no clear D. The length of the CDR3 is 14 residues. Germline values: CDR1 SGHNT, CDR2 YYREEE (reference sequence). V lost 0 bases to trimming and J lost 8 bases, with 11 bases between them. The CDR3 loop is CASSLAGVQEKLFF. DNA of the CDR3: TGTGCCAGCAGCTTGGCCGGGGTGCAAGAAAAACTGTTTTTT.

V gene TRBV21-1 combines with J gene TRBJ1-5; the table's D call TRBD1 went unverified against the DNA. TRBV21-1 is deemed a pseudogene. The CDR3 runs to 16 residues. The CDR3 sequence: CASTGRGVESNQPQHF. The DNA for the CDR3 is TGTGCCAGCACTGGCAGGGGAGTGGAGAGCAATCAGCCCCAGCATTTT.

V and J are TRBV7-9 and TRBJ1-5; TRBD1 matches at 12 bases. Germline CDR1 is SEHNR and CDR2 is FQNEAQ (reference sequence). The CDR3 totals 16 residues. V was clipped by 5 bases and J by 7 bases; unmatched bases: 9. CDR3 residues: CASSPGTGGFGQPQHF. As DNA, the CDR3 is TGTGCCAGCAGCCCAGGGACAGGGGGCTTTGGGCAGCCCCAGCATTTT.

This clonotype was counted many times. The gene calls are TRBV12-3 or TRBV12-4 and TRBJ2-1, with a weak D call TRBD1 (6 bases). Between the trimmed V and J ends, which lost 5 bases and 1 base, there was a span of 12 bases. The length of the CDR3 is 15 residues. Here the CDR3 DNA reads TGTGCCAGCAGTCCTACAGGGTGGTCCTACAATGAGCAGTTCTTC. Its protein is CASSPTGWSYNEQFF.

This clonotype was seen a few times. Its ends do not fully match the called genes, so a read error is possible. The V call is TRBV3-1, the J call TRBJ1-1, with a tentative D call TRBD1 (5 bases). Germline lookup yields CDR1 LGHDT and CDR2 YNNKEL (reference sequence). This CDR3 has 14 amino acids. CDR3 sequence reads: CASRQGETNTEAFF. CDR3 in DNA: TGTGCCAGCAGACAAGGGGAGACGAACACTGAAGCTTTCTTT.

J is TRBJ2-3 and V is TRBV29-1; D is possibly TRBD1 (6 bases). Germline-derived CDR1 and CDR2 are SQVTM and ANQGSEA. V shed 4 bases and J shed 5 bases, with 16 bases lying between them. The CDR3 spans 14 residues. CDR3 residues: CSVGPRDNIDTQYF. In DNA, the CDR3 is TGCAGCGTTGGACCCCGGGACAACATAGATACGCAGTATTTT.

This clonotype was seen a handful of times. The rearrangement uses TRBV12-3 or TRBV12-4 and TRBJ2-1; the D gene is possibly TRBD1 (6 bases). CDR3 length: 14 amino acids. Trimming left V 6 bases short and J 4 bases short, with 13 bases between. CDR3 sequence: CASRPRDIYNEQFF. CDR3 nucleotides: TGTGCCAGCAGACCCCGGGACATTTACAATGAGCAGTTCTTC.

This clonotype was found a few times. V usage is TRBV27 and J usage is TRBJ1-5; unclear D gene. Between the trimmed V and J ends, which lost 5 bases and 2 bases, there was a span of 7 bases. Germline V gene data show CDR1 as MNHEY and CDR2 as SMNVEV (reference sequence). The CDR3 contains 13 residues. The CDR3: CASSMFRNQPQHF. The CDR3 nucleotides read TGTGCCAGCAGTATGTTCCGCAATCAGCCCCAGCATTTT.

There are a few counts of this clonotype. This CDR3 reads CASSKSGSFGETQYF. The DNA of the CDR3 is TGTGCCAGCAGTAAGAGCGGGAGTTTCGGGGAGACCCAGTACTTC. The chain couples TRBV12-3 or TRBV12-4 to TRBJ2-5; 8 bases match TRBD2. The V segment lost 5 bases and the J segment 5 bases; nucleotides outside the gene matches: 10. This CDR3 comprises 15 residues.

In this sample, this clonotype turned up many times. The rearrangement uses TRBV4-1 and TRBJ1-3; no reliable D call. The V gene's germline CDR1 is MGHRA and CDR2 YSYEKL. This CDR3 has 15 residues. The ends were cut back, 1 base at V and 0 bases at J, with 7 bases in the middle. DNA of the CDR3: TGCGCCAGCAGCCAAGGCGCCGGCTCTGGAAACACCATATATTTT. Its protein product is CASSQGAGSGNTIYF.

This clonotype was counted many times. The chain couples TRBV12-3 or TRBV12-4 to TRBJ2-1; tentatively, D is TRBD2 (5 bases). V shed 1 base and J shed 10 bases, with 14 bases lying between them. The CDR3 has 14 residues. CDR3 region: CASSLVDSVNEQFF. The CDR3 DNA sequence: TGTGCCAGCAGTTTAGTTGATAGCGTAAACGAGCAGTTCTTC.

This clonotype was detected only a few times. The chain carries TRBV9 and TRBJ2-2; D remains unclear. This CDR3 is built from 16 residues. Per germline, CDR1 SGDLS and CDR2 YYNGEE. Trimming shortened V by 0 bases and J by 2 bases, and 11 bases separated the two germline ends. This CDR3 is CASSVGSLANTGELFF. The CDR3 DNA reads TGTGCCAGCAGCGTAGGCTCATTGGCAAACACCGGGGAGCTGTTTTTT.